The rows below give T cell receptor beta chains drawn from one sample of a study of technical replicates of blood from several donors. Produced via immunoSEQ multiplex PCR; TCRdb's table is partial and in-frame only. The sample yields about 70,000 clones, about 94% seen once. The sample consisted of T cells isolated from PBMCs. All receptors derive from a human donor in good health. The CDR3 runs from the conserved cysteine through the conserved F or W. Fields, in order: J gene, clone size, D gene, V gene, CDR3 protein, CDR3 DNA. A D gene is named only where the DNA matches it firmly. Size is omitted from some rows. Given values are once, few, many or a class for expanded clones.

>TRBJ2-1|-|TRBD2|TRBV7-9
CASSLNLAGADEQFF
TGTGCCAGCAGCTTAAATCTAGCGGGAGCGGATGAGCAGTTCTTC
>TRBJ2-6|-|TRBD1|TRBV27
CASSLSVQGPGANVLTF
TGTGCCAGCAGTTTATCGGTACAGGGGCCTGGGGCCAACGTCCTGACTTTC
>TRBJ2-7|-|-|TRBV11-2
CASSLRDSYEQYF
TGTGCCAGCAGCTTGAGGGACTCCTACGAGCAGTACTTC
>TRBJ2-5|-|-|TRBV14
CASSQIWGPEETQYF
TGTGCCAGCAGCCAGATCTGGGGCCCTGAGGAGACCCAGTACTTC
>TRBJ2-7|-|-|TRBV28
CASSFRGRHNLYEQYF
TGTGCCAGCAGTTTTCGAGGGAGGCATAATCTTTACGAGCAGTACTTC
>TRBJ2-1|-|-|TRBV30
CASGILGTYNEQFF
TGTGCCTCCGGGATTCTAGGGACCTACAATGAGCAGTTCTTC
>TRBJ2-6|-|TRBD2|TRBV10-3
CASRLADSGANVLTF
TGTGCCAGCAGACTAGCCGACTCTGGGGCCAACGTCCTGACTTTC
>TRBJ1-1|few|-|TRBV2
CASNRDTEAFF
TGTGCCAGCAACAGGGACACTGAAGCTTTCTTT
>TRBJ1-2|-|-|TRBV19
CASSPTGNYGYTF
TGTGCCAGTAGCCCTACAGGGAACTATGGCTACACCTTC
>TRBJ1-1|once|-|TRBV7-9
CASSFNPGGRATEAFF
TGTGCCAGCAGCTTCAATCCGGGAGGCCGAGCCACTGAAGCTTTCTTT
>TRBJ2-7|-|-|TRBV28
CASSPGLSSSYEQYF
TGTGCCAGCAGTCCGGGACTCAGTAGCTCCTACGAGCAGTACTTC
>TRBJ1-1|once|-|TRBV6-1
CASKVRSTEAFF
TGTGCCAGCAAGGTAAGGAGCACTGAAGCTTTCTTT
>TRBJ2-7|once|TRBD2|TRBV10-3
CAISDNASGTYEQYF
TGTGCCATCAGTGACAATGCTAGCGGGACCTACGAGCAGTACTTC
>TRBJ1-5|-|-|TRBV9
CASSVGQGRGQPQHF
TGTGCCAGCAGCGTAGGGCAGGGAAGGGGTCAGCCCCAGCATTTT
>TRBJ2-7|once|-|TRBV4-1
CASSQETTIYEQYF
TGCGCCAGCAGCCAAGAGACTACCATCTACGAGCAGTACTTC
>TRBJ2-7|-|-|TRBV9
CASSVRDSSYEQYF
TGTGCCAGCAGCGTTCGGGACTCCTCCTACGAGCAGTACTTC
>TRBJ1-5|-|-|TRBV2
CASSEGGLRPQHF
TGTGCCAGCAGTGAGGGAGGGTTAAGGCCCCAGCATTTT
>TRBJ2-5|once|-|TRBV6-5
CASSRQTATQETQYF
TGTGCCAGCAGTCGACAAACAGCTACTCAAGAGACCCAGTACTTC
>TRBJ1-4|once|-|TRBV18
CASSPPGTINEKLFF
TGTGCCAGCTCACCACCAGGGACAATCAATGAAAAACTGTTTTTT
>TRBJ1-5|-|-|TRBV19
CASRGPDSFLSNQPQHF
TGTGCCAGTAGGGGCCCCGACAGTTTCCTTAGCAATCAGCCCCAGCATTTT
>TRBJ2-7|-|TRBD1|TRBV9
CASSVGTGVYEQYF
TGTGCCAGCAGCGTTGGGACAGGGGTCTACGAGCAGTACTTC
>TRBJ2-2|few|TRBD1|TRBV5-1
CASSEGTGAGELFF
TGCGCCAGCAGCGAGGGGACAGGGGCAGGGGAGCTGTTTTTT
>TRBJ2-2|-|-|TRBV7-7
CASTTRGGGGELFF
TGTGCTAGCACTACCCGAGGGGGTGGCGGGGAGCTGTTTTTT
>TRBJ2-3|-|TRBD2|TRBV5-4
CASSRSTSASYRVRDTQYF
TGTGCCAGCAGCCGATCCACTAGCGCCAGTTACCGGGTGAGGGATACGCAGTATTTT
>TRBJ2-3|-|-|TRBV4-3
CASSQDPWTVTDTQYF
TGCGCCAGCAGCCAAGATCCCTGGACAGTTACAGATACGCAGTATTTT
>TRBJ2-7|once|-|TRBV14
CASSPGIGGPSYEQYF
TGTGCCAGCAGCCCCGGGATAGGAGGGCCCTCCTACGAGCAGTACTTC
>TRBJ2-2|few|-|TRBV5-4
CASSVQGTNTGELFF
TGTGCCAGCAGCGTACAGGGAACGAACACCGGGGAGCTGTTTTTT
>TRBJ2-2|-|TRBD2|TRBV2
CASSEGLAGDTGELFF
TGTGCCAGCAGTGAAGGACTAGCGGGGGACACCGGGGAGCTGTTTTTT
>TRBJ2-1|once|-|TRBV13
CASSLYSSYNEQFF
TGTGCCAGCAGCTTATACAGCTCCTACAATGAGCAGTTCTTC
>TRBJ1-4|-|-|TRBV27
CASSLWAGEKLFF
TGTGCCAGCAGTTTATGGGCGGGTGAAAAACTGTTTTTT
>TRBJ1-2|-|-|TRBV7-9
CASSLNRVDGYTF
TGTGCCAGCAGCTTAAACAGGGTCGATGGCTACACCTTC
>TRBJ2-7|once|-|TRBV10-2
CASGSGVLSSYEQYF
TGCGCCAGCGGATCGGGGGTGCTCAGCTCCTACGAGCAGTACTTC
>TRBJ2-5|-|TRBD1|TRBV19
CASSRDRKETQYF
TGTGCCAGTAGTCGGGACAGGAAAGAGACCCAGTACTTC
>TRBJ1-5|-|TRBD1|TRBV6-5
CASAVGQGFRQPQHF
TGTGCCAGCGCTGTCGGACAGGGATTTAGGCAGCCCCAGCATTTT
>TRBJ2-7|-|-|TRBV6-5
CASSSILGHFYEQYF
TGTGCCAGCAGTTCCATATTGGGACACTTCTACGAGCAGTACTTC
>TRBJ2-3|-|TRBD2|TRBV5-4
CASSSRTSGGDTQYF
TGTGCCAGCAGCTCAAGGACTAGCGGGGGAGATACGCAGTATTTT
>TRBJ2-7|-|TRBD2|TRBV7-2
CASSPRGGASYEQYF
TGTGCCAGCAGCCCCCGGGGGGGCGCCTCCTACGAGCAGTACTTC
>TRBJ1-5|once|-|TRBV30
CLLAGDSNQPQHF
TGTTTACTGGCAGGTGATAGCAATCAGCCCCAGCATTTT
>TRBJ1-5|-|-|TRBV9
CASSVSHSNQPQHF
TGTGCCAGCAGCGTGTCACATAGCAATCAGCCCCAGCATTTT
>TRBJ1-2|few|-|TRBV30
CAWSPTGSGGYTF
TGTGCCTGGAGTCCCACAGGGTCCGGTGGCTACACCTTC
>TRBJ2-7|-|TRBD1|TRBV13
CASSGRQGSYEQYF
TGTGCCAGCAGCGGCCGACAGGGGTCCTACGAGCAGTACTTC
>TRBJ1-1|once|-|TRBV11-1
CASSLAGMNTEAFF
TGTGCCAGCAGCTTGGCAGGCATGAACACTGAAGCTTTCTTT
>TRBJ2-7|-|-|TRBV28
CASRTDTEQYF
TGTGCCAGCAGAACCGACACCGAGCAGTACTTC
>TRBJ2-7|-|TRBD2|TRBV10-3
CAISGEGYEQYF
TGTGCCATCAGTGGGGAGGGCTACGAGCAGTACTTC
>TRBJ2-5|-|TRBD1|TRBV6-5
CASSPTGGQETQYF
TGTGCCAGCAGTCCAACAGGGGGTCAAGAGACCCAGTACTTC
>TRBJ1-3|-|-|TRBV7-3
CASSFEAALGNTIYF
TGTGCCAGCAGCTTCGAAGCGGCCCTTGGAAACACCATATATTTT
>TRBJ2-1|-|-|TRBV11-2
CASSLDYLNEQFF
TGTGCCAGCAGCTTAGACTACCTGAATGAGCAGTTCTTC
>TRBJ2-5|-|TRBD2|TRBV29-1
CSAGAGQETQYF
TGCAGCGCCGGAGCGGGGCAAGAGACCCAGTACTTC
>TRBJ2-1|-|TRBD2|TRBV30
CAWTRGLAENNEQFF
TGTGCCTGGACCCGGGGACTAGCGGAGAACAATGAGCAGTTCTTC
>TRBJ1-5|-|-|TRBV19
CASSIEQADQPQHF
TGTGCCAGTAGTATTGAGCAGGCCGATCAGCCCCAGCATTTT
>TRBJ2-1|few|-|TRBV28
CASSLEYFNNEQFF
TGTGCCAGCAGTTTAGAGTATTTTAACAATGAGCAGTTCTTC
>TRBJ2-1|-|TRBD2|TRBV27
CASTHGTSGNNEQFF
TGTGCCAGCACTCATGGGACTAGCGGAAACAATGAGCAGTTCTTC
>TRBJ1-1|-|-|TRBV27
CASSSGVYTEAFF
TGTGCCAGCAGTTCAGGGGTTTACACTGAAGCTTTCTTT
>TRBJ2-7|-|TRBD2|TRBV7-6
CASSTLAGYTYEQYF
TGTGCCAGCAGCACCCTAGCGGGATATACCTACGAGCAGTACTTC